The 19 T cell receptor beta chains reported below all come from one sample, sequenced in a study of cytomegalovirus exposure and HLA in healthy donors. The PCR used 60 Vbeta and 13 Jbeta primers. Sequencing used immunoSEQ multiplex PCR; TCRdb keeps in-frame clones, though not all of them. The sample contains roughly 120,000 clones, around 69% of which appear only once. The sample taken for sequencing was PBMCs. Every receptor here comes from a woman in her forties in good health and CMV-seropositive.

The rearrangement links TRBV29-1 to TRBJ2-5; 9 bases agree with TRBD1. The ends lost 6 bases at V and 5 bases at J; junction bases unmatched: 4. CDR3 length: 12 amino acids. Germline assignment: CDR1 SQVTM and CDR2 ANQGSEA. The CDR3 is CSVRDREETQYF. DNA of the CDR3: TGCAGCGTCCGGGACAGGGAGGAGACCCAGTACTTC.

The chain combines TRBV18 with TRBJ2-5; possibly TRBD1 for D (6 bases). This CDR3 comprises 13 residues. Germline V CDR1 and CDR2: KGHSH, LQKENI. V gave up 3 bases and J gave up 3 bases, with 8 bases separating them. The CDR3, as DNA: TGTGCCAGCTCACCGAACAGGGAAGAGACCCAGTACTTC. It encodes CASSPNREETQYF.

J is TRBJ2-7 and V is TRBV7-2; 7 bases match TRBD1. The ends lost 1 base at V and 3 bases at J; junction bases unmatched: 6. CDR1 is SGHTA and CDR2 is FQGNSA in the germline V gene. The CDR3 runs 15 residues. The CDR3 reads CASSLDGTASYEQYF. The CDR3 nucleotides are TGTGCCAGCAGCTTAGACGGGACAGCCAGCTACGAGCAGTACTTC.

V gene TRBV7-9 combines with J gene TRBJ2-7, with 14 nucleotides matching TRBD2. The CDR3 loop spans 17 amino acids. CDR1 is SEHNR and CDR2 is FQNEAQ in the germline V gene (reference sequence). V was pared by 1 base and J by 7 bases, with 9 bases of the junction left unmatched. The CDR3 region is CASSLGLAGGASEEQYF. The CDR3 DNA sequence: TGTGCCAGCAGCTTAGGACTAGCGGGGGGGGCATCCGAAGAGCAGTACTTC.

The J gene is TRBJ1-1, the V gene TRBV7-9, with a possible D match to TRBD1 (5 bases). The CDR3 is 14 residues long. Trimming removed 5 bases at V and 2 bases at J, with 12 bases between. Germline loops: CDR1 SEHNR, CDR2 FQNEAQ (reference sequence). The CDR3 reads CASSRAGQNTEAFF. CDR3 nucleotide sequence: TGTGCCAGCAGCCGAGCAGGGCAAAACACTGAAGCTTTCTTT.

This clone was detected a few times. The chain employs TRBV7-2 and TRBJ1-1; D gene ambiguous. Trimming cost V 1 base and J 1 base, with 10 bases left between them. This CDR3 has 15 amino acids. CDR1 and CDR2 (germline): SGHTA, FQGNSA. The CDR3 protein is CASSLELETNTEAFF. The DNA for the CDR3 is TGTGCCAGCAGCTTAGAGCTGGAGACGAACACTGAAGCTTTCTTT. The variable domain in full, completed from reference TRBV7-2 and TRBJ1-1, reads GAGVSQSPSNKVTEKGKDVELRCDPISGHTALYWYRQSLGQGLEFLIYFQGNSAPDKSGLPSDRFSAERTGGSVSTLTIQRTQQEDSAVYLCASSLELETNTEAFFGQGTRLTVV.

The rearrangement joins TRBV2 to TRBJ1-5, with TRBD1 identical over 7 bases. CDR1 is SNHLY, CDR2 FYNNEI, per germline. V was clipped by 11 bases and J by 1 base; unmatched bases: 8. This CDR3 has 14 amino acids. Here the CDR3 reads CACHPTGSNQPQHF. The CDR3 DNA sequence: TGTGCCTGTCACCCGACAGGGAGCAATCAGCCCCAGCATTTT.

The chain employs TRBV10-3 and TRBJ2-3; the D gene is possibly TRBD2 (6 bases). V was shortened by 6 bases and J by 0 bases, with 13 bases between the two germline ends. From germline, CDR1 is ENHRY and CDR2 SYGVKD. CDR3 length equals 15 residues. DNA of the CDR3: TGTGCCATCAGGGCCGGGACTTCGAGCACAGATACGCAGTATTTT. Translating gives CAIRAGTSSTDTQYF.

This clone has only a few counts. V is TRBV5-6 and J is TRBJ1-3; D is unclear. The germline gives CDR1 SGHDT, CDR2 YYEEEE. V was clipped by 0 bases and J by 3 bases, with 7 bases between them. The CDR3 length is 14 residues. The CDR3 DNA reads TGTGCCAGCAGCTTGGCGTCAGTTGGAAACACCATATATTTT. This codes for CASSLASVGNTIYF.

This sequence joins TRBV4-3 and TRBJ1-2, with 7 bases lining up with TRBD1. Trimming cost V 3 bases and J 4 bases; bases outside gene matches: 8. The CDR3 runs 15 residues. Germline V CDR1 and CDR2: LGHNA, YSLEER. CDR3 in amino acids: CASSQQTGITYGYTF. CDR3 DNA: TGCGCCAGCAGCCAGCAGACAGGGATAACCTATGGCTACACCTTC.

This clone was observed a handful of times. The chain employs TRBV7-2 and TRBJ2-7; 9 nucleotides agree with TRBD1. Trimming cost V 2 bases and J 3 bases; bases outside gene matches: 8. Germline CDR1 SGHTA, CDR2 FQGNSA. The CDR3 consists of 16 residues. CDR3 bases: TGTGCCAGCAGCTTAAGTGGGACAGGGAGCTTCTACGAGCAGTACTTC. Its protein product is CASSLSGTGSFYEQYF.

The chain couples TRBV5-6 to TRBJ1-2, with 7 bases aligning to TRBD1. V gave up 4 bases and J gave up 3 bases; unmatched junction bases: 21. In germline, CDR1 is SGHDT, CDR2 YYEEEE. CDR3 length: 19 amino acids. As DNA, the CDR3 is TGTGCCAGCAGCCGCGACCGAATCGTGACAGGGACCCTAGACTATGGCTACACCTTC. It translates to CASSRDRIVTGTLDYGYTF.

The rearrangement uses TRBV14 and TRBJ1-1, with TRBD1 as a possible D gene (5 bases). Germline V gene sequence: CDR1 SGHDN, CDR2 FVKESK. Deletions cut 1 base from V and 5 bases from J, with 8 bases between. This CDR3 has 13 residues. In DNA, the CDR3 is TGTGCCAGCAGCCAAGTGCCAGGGACTGAAGCTTTCTTT. Its translation is CASSQVPGTEAFF.

The CDR3 reads CATSTAGRGQEKLFF. CDR3 DNA sequence: TGTGCCACCAGCACCGCCGGAAGGGGACAAGAAAAACTGTTTTTT. The chain employs TRBV15 and TRBJ1-4; D is perhaps TRBD1 (6 bases). This CDR3 contains 15 residues. Per germline, CDR1 LNHNV and CDR2 YYDKDF (reference sequence). V was clipped by 4 bases and J by 8 bases, with 17 bases between them.

This chain connects TRBV7-2 to TRBJ1-5; 8 bases match TRBD1. Germline CDR1 and CDR2: SGHTA and FQGNSA. This CDR3 is built from 13 residues. J gave up 6 bases and V 5 bases, and 3 bases lay outside the gene matches. CDR3 sequence reads: CASSQDRVQPQHF. The CDR3 coding sequence is TGTGCCAGCAGCCAGGACAGGGTTCAGCCCCAGCATTTT.

The V call is TRBV5-4, the J call TRBJ2-2, with TRBD2 matching over 10 bases. Germline CDR1 reads SGHNT; CDR2 reads YYREEE (reference sequence). V gave up 2 bases and J gave up 7 bases; unmatched junction bases: 8. This CDR3 spans 16 amino acids. The CDR3 sequence is CASSFGSGGAGGELFF. The CDR3 nucleotides read TGTGCCAGCAGCTTCGGAAGCGGGGGGGCCGGCGGGGAGCTGTTTTTT. Combining the CDR3 with reference TRBV5-4 and TRBJ2-2 gives the whole variable domain ETGVTQSPTHLIKTRGQQVTLRCSSQSGHNTVSWYQQALGQGPQFIFQYYREEENGRGNFPPRFSGLQFPNYSSELNVNALELDDSALYLCASSFGSGGAGGELFFGEGSRLTVL.

The chain links TRBV2 to TRBJ1-6; possible D gene TRBD1, 6 bases. Trimming cost V 2 bases and J 10 bases, with 15 bases left between them. The CDR3 sequence is 15 residues long. In germline, CDR1 is SNHLY, CDR2 FYNNEI. CDR3 sequence: CASSEQGPMNSPLHF. For the CDR3, the DNA is TGTGCCAGCAGTGAACAGGGGCCCATGAACTCACCCCTCCACTTT.

The table lists this clone with a few counts. This rearrangement joins TRBV5-1 to TRBJ1-5, with 8 bases lining up with TRBD1. The CDR3 runs to 15 residues. Germline V gene lookup returns CDR1 SGHRS and CDR2 YFSETQ. V dropped 3 bases and J dropped 2; count of bases not matched to a gene: 4. The CDR3: CASSSQGAGNQPQHF. CDR3 nucleotides: TGCGCCAGCAGCTCGCAGGGGGCCGGCAATCAGCCCCAGCATTTT.

This clone appeared a few times. The chain carries TRBV10-1 and TRBJ1-5, with D perhaps TRBD1 (5 bases). The V end lost 7 bases, the J end lost 4 bases, and 29 bases lay between the germline ends. Germline CDR1 reads WNHNN; CDR2 reads SYGVQD (reference sequence). The CDR3 has 19 residues. CDR3 in amino acids: CASTEPRGDRPGTNQPQHF. Here the CDR3 DNA reads TGCGCCAGCACCGAGCCCCGCGGGGACCGCCCTGGGACTAATCAGCCCCAGCATTTT.